One sample yielded the 2 T cell receptor beta chains listed below, sequenced in a study of post-analysis software for immune sequencing data (dated by TCRdb to between 2014 and 2017). What the authors observed across the whole study: Significantly higher frequencies in patients than in controls were found for five TRBV segments, including TRBV5-6, TRBV5-1 and TRBV20-1.

These receptors' antigens are unknown. Receptors were amplified or captured by PCR. Instrument on record: Illumina HiSeq 2500. To reduce PCR and sequencing biases, unique molecular identifiers were incorporated into the TCR beta cDNA libraries. Using fastp at Q25 and MiXCR, TCRdb reprocessed the public reads and kept productive beta chains. Every CDR3 protein is listed once, alongside the most common genes and DNA of its rows. This sample comprises some 690,000 distinct CDR3 sequences, 25% to 30% of them detected only once. The ten largest clonotypes hold under 0.7% of the sample. Input material: blood. These receptor sequences come from a girl between 10 and 17 years old with multiple sclerosis.

A few counts support this clonotype. J is TRBJ2-7 and V is TRBV20-1, with 7 bases matching TRBD1. CDR1 is DFQATT and CDR2 is SNEGSKA in the germline V gene (reference sequence). With 2 bases clipped from V and 3 bases from J, the junction kept 4 bases outside the gene matches. This CDR3 is 13 amino acids long. As DNA, the CDR3 is TGCAGTGCTAGAAATTCAGGGGGCTACGAGCAGTACTTC. Protein sequence: CSARNSGGYEQYF.

V usage is TRBV3-1 and J usage is TRBJ1-1; D may be TRBD1 (6 bases). With 4 bases removed from V and 6 bases from J, the gap between germline ends came to 12 bases. Per the germline V gene, CDR1 is LGHDT and CDR2 is YNNKEL (reference sequence). The CDR3 is made up of 13 amino acids. The CDR3 bases are TGTGCCAGCAGCCCTCCGGGACATGCTGAAGCTTTCTTT. Encoded protein: CASSPPGHAEAFF. The full variable domain, rest sourced from reference TRBV3-1 and TRBJ1-1, is DTAVSQTPKYLVTQMGNDKSIKCEQNLGHDTMYWYKQDSKKFLKIMFSYNNKELIINETVPNRFSPKSPDKAHLNLHINSLELGDSAVYFCASSPPGHAEAFFGQGTRLTVV.